This TCR beta chain appears in the sequencing data of a study of cytomegalovirus exposure and HLA in healthy donors. Across the study: Clustering assigned 70% to 90% of the approximately 400 genotyped donors to the Caucasian-associated ancestry cluster. Overall study findings and caveats: Analyses of presence and absence presupposed an approximately uniform sequencing depth across donors. A missense DCLRE1C variant was associated with V- and J-gene trimming of TCR beta chains in a later analysis, and an independent cohort replicated the association. Three CMV-associated chains proved CMV antigen-specific in vitro.

Notes on this clone: Antigen specificity is unknown.

Trimming removed 3 bases from V and 4 bases from J, with 6 bases in between. Germline CDR1 is SQVTM and CDR2 is ANQGSEA. This CDR3 is built from 11 residues. It was with 60 Vbeta and 13 Jbeta primers that the PCR ran. Data came from immunoSEQ multiplex PCR; TCRdb stores just in-frame clones and leaves some out. The sample holds 85,000 to 120,000 clones, roughly two thirds seen once. This chain uses TRBV29-1 with TRBJ2-5; D is undetermined. This clonotype was obtained from a female donor in good health and CMV-seronegative. Sequencing used PBMCs. CDR3 coding DNA: TGCAGCGTTGATCTCGGAGAGACCCAGTACTTC. Amino acid sequence: CSVDLGETQYF.